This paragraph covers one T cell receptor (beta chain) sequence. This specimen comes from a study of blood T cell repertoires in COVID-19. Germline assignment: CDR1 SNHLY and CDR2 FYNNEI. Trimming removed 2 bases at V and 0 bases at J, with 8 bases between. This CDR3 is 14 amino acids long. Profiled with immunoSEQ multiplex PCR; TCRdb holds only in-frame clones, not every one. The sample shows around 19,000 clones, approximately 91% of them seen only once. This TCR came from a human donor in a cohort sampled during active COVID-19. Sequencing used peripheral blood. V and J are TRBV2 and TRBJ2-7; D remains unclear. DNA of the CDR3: TGTGCCAGCAGTGAATCGGGTTTCTCCTACGAGCAGTACTTC. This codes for CASSESGFSYEQYF.